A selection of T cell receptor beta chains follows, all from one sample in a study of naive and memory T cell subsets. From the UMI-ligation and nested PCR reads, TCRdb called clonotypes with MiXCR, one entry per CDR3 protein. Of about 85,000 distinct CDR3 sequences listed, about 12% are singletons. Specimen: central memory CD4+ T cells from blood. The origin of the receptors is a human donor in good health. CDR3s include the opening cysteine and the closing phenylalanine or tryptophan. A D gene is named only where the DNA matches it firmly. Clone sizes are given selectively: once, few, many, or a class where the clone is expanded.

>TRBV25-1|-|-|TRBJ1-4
TGTGCCAGCAGTGAATCCACAGGGTTGAATGAAAAACTGTTTTTT
CASSESTGLNEKLFF
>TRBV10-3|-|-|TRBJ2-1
TGTGCCATAGGGGGGGGCAACGCCGGCGGAGGGCAGTTCTTC
CAIGGGNAGGGQFF
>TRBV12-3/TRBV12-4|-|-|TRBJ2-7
TGTGCCAGCAGTTTATCCGACGGCTACGAGCAGTACTTC
CASSLSDGYEQYF
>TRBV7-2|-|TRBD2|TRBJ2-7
TGTGCCAGCAGCCGCAAGGGGGATGGACTAGCGGGGACCTACGAGCAGTACTTC
CASSRKGDGLAGTYEQYF
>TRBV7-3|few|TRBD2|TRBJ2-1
TGTGCCAGCAGCTTAGGGCCCACTAGCGGTGGATGGTTTGAGGAGCAGTTCTTC
CASSLGPTSGGWFEEQFF
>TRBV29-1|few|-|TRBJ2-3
TGCAGCGACTGCGTAGCGGGCACAGATACGCAGTATTTT
CSDCVAGTDTQYF
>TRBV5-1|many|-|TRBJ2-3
TGCGCCAGCAGCTTAACCGGGTCCAGCACAGATACGCAGTATTTT
CASSLTGSSTDTQYF
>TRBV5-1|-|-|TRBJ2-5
TGCGCCAGCAGCTTCGGGACTGGGGGGACCCAGTACTTC
CASSFGTGGTQYF
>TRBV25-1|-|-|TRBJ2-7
TGTGCCAGCAGTGGACACCACGAGCAGTACTTC
CASSGHHEQYF
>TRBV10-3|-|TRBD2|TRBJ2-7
TGTGCCATCAGTGGGGGGACTAGCGGACACGAGCAGTACTTC
CAISGGTSGHEQYF
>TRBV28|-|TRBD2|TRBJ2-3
TGTGCCAGCAGGGGGCTAGCGGGAGCCAGCGATACGCAGTATTTT
CASRGLAGASDTQYF
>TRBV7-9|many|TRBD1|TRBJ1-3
TGTGCCAGCAGCCGGACGACAGGGTCTGGAAACACCATATATTTT
CASSRTTGSGNTIYF
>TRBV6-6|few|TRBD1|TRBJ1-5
TGTGCCAGCAGTCAGGGGGCGCAGAGTCAGCCCCAGCATTTT
CASSQGAQSQPQHF
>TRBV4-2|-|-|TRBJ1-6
TGTGCCAGCAGCCAAGATGGCAACAGGGCATCACCCCTCCACTTT
CASSQDGNRASPLHF
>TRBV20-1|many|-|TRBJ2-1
TGCAGTGCTTCTAGCCATGAGCAGTTCTTC
CSASSHEQFF
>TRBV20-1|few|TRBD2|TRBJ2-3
TGCAGTGCTATCAGCGGGGGAGACTCAGATACGCAGTATTTT
CSAISGGDSDTQYF
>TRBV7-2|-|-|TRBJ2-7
TGTGCCAGCAGCTTAATAGGCGGGGCAACCTACGAGCAGTACTTC
CASSLIGGATYEQYF
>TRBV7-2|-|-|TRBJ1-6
TGTGCCAGCAGCTTAGTGGGGGGGGCAGATTCACCCCTCCACTTT
CASSLVGGADSPLHF
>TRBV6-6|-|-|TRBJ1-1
TGTGCCAGCAGTTACTCGAAAATCACGAACACTGAAGCTTTCTTT
CASSYSKITNTEAFF
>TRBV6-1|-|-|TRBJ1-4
TGTGCCAGCAGACCTCTGGACAGAACTAATGAAAAACTGTTTTTT
CASRPLDRTNEKLFF
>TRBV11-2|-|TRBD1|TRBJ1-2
TGTGCCAGCAGCCAACCGGGACAGGGATTGCATGGTGGCTACACCTTC
CASSQPGQGLHGGYTF
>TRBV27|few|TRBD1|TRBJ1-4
TGTGCCAGCAGTTCCGGGACAGTGGGAAAACTGTTTTTT
CASSSGTVGKLFF
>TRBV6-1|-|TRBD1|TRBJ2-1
TGTGCCAGCAGTCAAAACACAGGGGGCGATGAGCAGTTCTTC
CASSQNTGGDEQFF
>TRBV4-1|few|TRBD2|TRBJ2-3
TGCGCCAGCAGCCAAGTCCCCCCTTACGGTAGCGGGAGTTTGAATACGCAGTATTTT
CASSQVPPYGSGSLNTQYF
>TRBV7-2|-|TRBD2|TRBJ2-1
TGTGCCAGCAGCGTAGGCGGGACTAGCGGGAGGTCGGGCGATGAGCAGTTCTTC
CASSVGGTSGRSGDEQFF
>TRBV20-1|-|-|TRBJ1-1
TGCAGTGCTAGGGGATCGAACACTGAAGCTTTCTTT
CSARGSNTEAFF
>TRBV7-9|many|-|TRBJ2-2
TGTGCCAGCAGCTTATCAGGTTCCCGGCGGAACACCGGGGAGCTGTTTTTT
CASSLSGSRRNTGELFF
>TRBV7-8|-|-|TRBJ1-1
TGTGCCAGCAGCCTGACCGGACAGCCCAACACTGAAGCTTTCTTT
CASSLTGQPNTEAFF
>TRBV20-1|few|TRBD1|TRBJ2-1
TGCAGTCCTCGGACAGGGGGGGTCTACAATGAGCAGTTCTTC
CSPRTGGVYNEQFF
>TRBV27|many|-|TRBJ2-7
TGTGCCAGCAGCCGGCAAGATGGCTCCTACGAGCAGTACTTC
CASSRQDGSYEQYF
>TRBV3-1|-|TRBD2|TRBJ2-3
TGTGCCAGCAGCCATAGACTAGCGGGAGTCACAGATACGCAGTATTTT
CASSHRLAGVTDTQYF
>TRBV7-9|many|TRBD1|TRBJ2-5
TGTGCCAGCAGCCGGGACAGGGGAGGAGAGACCCAGTACTTC
CASSRDRGGETQYF
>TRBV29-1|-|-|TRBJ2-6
TGCAGCATTCCCTCGGGCGGGGCCAACGTCCTGACTTTC
CSIPSGGANVLTF
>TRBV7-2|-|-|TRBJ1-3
TGTGCCAGCAGCTCCGCTAGCTTGGGTGGAAACACCATATATTTT
CASSSASLGGNTIYF
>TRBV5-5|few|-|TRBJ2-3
TGTGCCAGCAGCTTGGGGCCGAGCACAGATACGCAGTATTTT
CASSLGPSTDTQYF
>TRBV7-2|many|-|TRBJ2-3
TGTGCCAGCAGCTTAGAGTCAGGATACACAGATACGCAGTATTTT
CASSLESGYTDTQYF
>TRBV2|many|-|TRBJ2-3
TGTGCCGCAGGGCTAGCGCGGGATACGCAGTATTTT
CAAGLARDTQYF
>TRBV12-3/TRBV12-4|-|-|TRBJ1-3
TGTGCCAGCAGTTTAGGGCATTTTCTCGAAGCGGAAAACACCATATATTTT
CASSLGHFLEAENTIYF
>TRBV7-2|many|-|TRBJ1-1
TGTGCCAGCAGCTTATCCCGGGCTATGAACACTGAAGCTTTCTTT
CASSLSRAMNTEAFF
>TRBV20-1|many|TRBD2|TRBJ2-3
TGCAGTGCAAGAAATTGGGGATTGACTAGCGGGAGGGCCGAGGCAGATACGCAGTATTTT
CSARNWGLTSGRAEADTQYF
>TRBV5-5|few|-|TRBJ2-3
TGTGCCAGCAGCTTGGAGCCGACAGATACGCAGTATTTT
CASSLEPTDTQYF
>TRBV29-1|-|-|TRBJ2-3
TGCAGCGTTCTCAGGCGGGGCCAAACAGATACGCAGTATTTT
CSVLRRGQTDTQYF
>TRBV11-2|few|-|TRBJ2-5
TGTGCCAGCAGCTGGAACGCGGAGACCCAGTACTTC
CASSWNAETQYF
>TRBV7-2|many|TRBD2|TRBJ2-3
TGTGCCAGCAGCTTAGAGACAGCGGGAGTAGGGCATACGCAGTATTTT
CASSLETAGVGHTQYF
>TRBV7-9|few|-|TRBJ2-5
TGTGCCAGCAGCTTTTCTGGGGTAGGAGAGACCCAGTACTTC
CASSFSGVGETQYF
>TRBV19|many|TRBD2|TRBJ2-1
TGTGCCAGTAGCCTCAACCCAAGAACTAGCGGGAGGCACTATGAGCAGTTCTTC
CASSLNPRTSGRHYEQFF
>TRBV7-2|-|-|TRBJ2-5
TGTGCCAGCAGCCCTACTAGCGAGACCCAGTACTTC
CASSPTSETQYF
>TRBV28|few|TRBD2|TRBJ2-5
TGTGCCAGCAGTGTGACTAGCGTCCAAGAGACCCAGTACTTC
CASSVTSVQETQYF
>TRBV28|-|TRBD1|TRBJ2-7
TGTGCCAGCAGTTCCCCGGCCGCACAGGGGTACGAGCAGTACTTC
CASSSPAAQGYEQYF
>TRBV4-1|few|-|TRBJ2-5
TGCGCCAGCAGCTTCGACTGGCAAGAGACCCAGTACTTC
CASSFDWQETQYF
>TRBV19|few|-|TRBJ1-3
TGTGCCAGTATAGACTCTTCGGGCCCTGGAAACACCATATATTTT
CASIDSSGPGNTIYF
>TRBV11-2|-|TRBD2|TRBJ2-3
TGTGCCAGCAGCTTAGCCTTACGCAGCGGGAGTTATGGTACGCAGTATTTT
CASSLALRSGSYGTQYF
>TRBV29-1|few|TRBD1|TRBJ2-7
TGCAGCGTATACAACAGGGGCGAGCAGTACTTC
CSVYNRGEQYF
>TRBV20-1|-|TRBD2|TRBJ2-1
TGCAGTGCTATCGGGACTAGCACTGAGCAGTTCTTC
CSAIGTSTEQFF
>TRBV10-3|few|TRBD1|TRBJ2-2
TGTGCCATACGACAGGGGGTCTCCGGGGAGCTGTTTTTT
CAIRQGVSGELFF